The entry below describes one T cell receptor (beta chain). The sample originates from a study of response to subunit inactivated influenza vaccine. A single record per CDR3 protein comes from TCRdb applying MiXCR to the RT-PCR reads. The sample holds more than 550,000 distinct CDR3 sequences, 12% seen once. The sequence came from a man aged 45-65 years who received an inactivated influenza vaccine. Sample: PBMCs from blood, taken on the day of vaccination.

CDR3 residues: CATSTYEQYF. The CDR3 nucleotides read TGTGCCACCTCAACCTACGAGCAGTACTTC. This chain links TRBV6-1 with TRBJ2-7; D is uncertain. With 10 bases removed from V and 2 bases from J, the gap between germline ends came to 6 bases. In germline, CDR1 is MNHNS, CDR2 SASEGT. The CDR3 totals 10 residues.